Reported below is one T cell receptor beta chain. This clonotype was seen just once. This receptor's antigen is unknown. No clone much larger than this one lies a single base away; base qualities are absent. Evidence from a single read is weak. The library relied on 5' RACE. Sequenced on an Illumina HiSeq 2500. A second PCR of about 7 to 12 cycles was performed with a sample-barcoded 5' primer and a J-beta primer mix. A template-switch 5' adaptor carrying 12 random nucleotides introduced a unique molecular identifier onto each TCR beta cDNA molecule. Each sample yielded at least 3 million CDR3-containing paired-end reads. First-strand cDNA was synthesized from all RNA with the Mint cDNA synthesis kit, primed by a TRBC-specific oligonucleotide. All cDNA was treated with uracil-DNA glycosylase and then went through a first 18-cycle PCR with the universal primers M1SS and BC2_uni_R. In the original analysis: Normalization of each sample was performed by random selection of 1 million high-quality reads, each carrying a distinct molecular identifier. Reads with shared molecular identifiers were discarded instead of being binned into consensus sequences. MiTCR, run with a Q25 quality threshold and the strictest error-elimination algorithm, handled CDR3 identification, clonotype clustering and error correction. A nonparametric unseen species model with Euler transformation was used to estimate lower-bound total TCR beta diversity. Through fastp at Q25 and MiXCR, TCRdb rebuilt clones from the public reads, retaining in-frame beta chains. Identical CDR3 protein sequences are pooled into one entry, listed with their most common genes and DNA. The V and J calls here are based on TCRdb, not the publication. For this sample there are about 680,000 distinct CDR3 sequences; 49% appear just once. The biggest ten clones account for 25% to 35% of the sample.

The donors were roughly 39 Caucasian individuals from Russia, aged 6 to 90 years, who were systemically healthy. Each donor gave ten milliliters of peripheral blood, collected into EDTA-treated Vacutainer tubes. PBMCs were isolated by Ficoll-Paque density-gradient centrifugation, with at least 6.5 million obtained per sample. Trizol reagent was used to extract total RNA from the PBMCs, yielding at least 5.5 micrograms per sample. For every donor, an aliquot of PBMCs went through flow cytometry to measure the percentages of naive CD45RAhigh/CD27high T cells. The data stem from a study of blood T cells in healthy people across ages (dated by TCRdb to the mid-2010s). Study-level background: In model experiments, roughly one uniquely barcoded TCR beta cDNA molecule per two T cells was captured by template switching. The donors were split into four age groups: young (average approximately 16 years), middle-aged (roughly 40), aged (about 62) and long-lived (over 80). To avoid experimental bias, donors of different ages were distributed randomly across sequencing lanes. The study measured age-related changes in TCR beta repertoire diversity using deep sequencing normalized with unique cDNA molecular identifiers. Two additional independent replicas of 1 million unique cDNA reads from the same blood draw were analyzed for two donors (one aged 18 to 29 and one aged 80 or older).

What the work shows at the level of the full study, not this receptor alone: Observed TCR beta diversity per million T cells fell roughly linearly with age, and a significant reduction was already apparent by age about 38. Estimates of total diversity based on one million sequenced T cells were regarded as lower bounds and as underestimates. The long-lived group showed more naive CD4+ T cells, fewer expanded clones and increased TCR diversity than the aged group, suggesting age selection. The percentage of naive T cells measured by flow cytometry correlated strongly with observed TCR beta diversity. Conclusive comparison of naive and antigen-experienced compartments was prevented by the profiling of bulk unsorted PBMCs. Because donor CMV infection status was unknown, age-related changes in expanded clonotypes were potentially confounded.

The sequenced material came from blood. This receptor was identified in an older woman in good health.

The CDR3 region has the sequence CASSQDEAPRTEAFF. The DNA sequence is given as TGTGCCAGCAGCCAAGATGAGGCCCCGCGGACTGAAGCTTTCTTT. The chain employs TRBV4-2 and TRBJ1-1, with the D gene uncertain. CDR1 is given as LGHNA and CDR2 as YNFKEQ, both from the germline V gene. The V end loses 0 bases and the J end loses 5 bases, and a stretch of 13 bases separates them. Including cysteine and phenylalanine, the CDR3 has 15 amino acids. This entry keeps only the CDR3 DNA: 45 bases, framed from base 1.